These 10 T cell receptor beta chains came from one sample sequenced in a study of CD8+ T cells in alopecia areata. Extraction and reverse transcription of RNA yielded cDNA as the sequencing template. Clones were sequenced by immunoSEQ multiplex PCR, and TCRdb holds only the in-frame ones, with some missing. The table records 150,000 to 190,000 clones, approximately 53% of them present only once. Sequencing used CD8+ T cells sorted from blood, obtained at week 0. The origin of the receptors is a human donor with alopecia areata.

This clone has just a few counts. The chain links TRBV29-1 to TRBJ2-7; possibly TRBD1 for D (6 bases). This CDR3 has 13 residues. V lost 2 bases and J lost 4, with 12 bases in between. Germline CDR1 is SQVTM and CDR2 is ANQGSEA. The CDR3 is CSVESDRTYEQYF. CDR3 sequence (DNA): TGCAGCGTTGAATCGGACAGAACATACGAGCAGTACTTC.

The genes are TRBV30 and TRBJ2-1; 7 nucleotides agree with TRBD2. Germline CDR1 is GTSNPN and CDR2 is SVGIG (reference sequence). The V gene end was trimmed by 2 bases and the J gene end by 2 bases; junction bases not matched to a gene: 0. The CDR3 is 13 residues long. CDR3 nucleotides: TGTGCCTGGAGTAGCGGGGCCTACAATGAGCAGTTCTTC. This translates into CAWSSGAYNEQFF.

The V call is TRBV29-1, the J call TRBJ1-2; the D is unclear. V shed 5 bases and J shed 6 bases, with 13 bases lying between them. The germline gives CDR1 SQVTM, CDR2 ANQGSEA. The CDR3 contains 12 residues. CDR3 region: CSVKLGSDGYTF. DNA of the CDR3: TGCAGCGTTAAGTTGGGGTCGGATGGCTACACCTTC.

This clone appeared a few times. The chain joins TRBV6-6 to TRBJ1-1; D is possibly TRBD1 (6 bases). Deletions cut 6 bases from V and 6 bases from J, with 14 bases between. CDR1 and CDR2 (germline): MNHNY, SVGAGI (reference sequence). CDR3 size: 13 residues. The DNA of the CDR3 is TGTGCCAGCAGCTTAGGGGGGCGATCTGAAGCTTTCTTT. It translates to CASSLGGRSEAFF.

This clone was counted only a few times. The J gene is TRBJ2-1, the V gene TRBV7-6, with 10 positions matching TRBD2. Germline V gene data show CDR1 as SGHVS and CDR2 as FNYEAQ. This CDR3 spans 15 amino acids. Trimming cost V 3 bases and J 9 bases; bases outside gene matches: 8. This CDR3 reads CASSLASGGAGEQFF. The CDR3, as DNA: TGTGCCAGCAGCTTGGCCAGCGGGGGGGCCGGTGAGCAGTTCTTC.

The V and J genes are TRBV7-8 and TRBJ2-7; no firm D call. CDR3 size: 13 residues. With 4 bases removed from V and 1 base from J, the gap between germline ends came to 8 bases. Germline CDR1 and CDR2: SGHVS and FQNEAQ. The CDR3 region is CASSSGESYEQYF. The DNA for the CDR3 is TGTGCCAGCAGCTCAGGAGAATCCTACGAGCAGTACTTC.

V and J are TRBV10-3 and TRBJ1-1; D remains ambiguous. The V and J ends lost 3 bases and 0 bases respectively, with 8 bases between them. The length of the CDR3 is 14 residues. The germline CDR1 and CDR2 sequences are ENHRY and SYGVKD. The CDR3 DNA is TGTGCCATCAGTGACGGGGATATGAACACTGAAGCTTTCTTT. It encodes CAISDGDMNTEAFF.

Only a few counts were recorded for this clone. This chain connects TRBV15 to TRBJ1-5; TRBD1 is a possible D gene (5 bases). The V end lost 5 bases, the J end lost 0 bases, and 11 bases lay between the germline ends. The CDR3 is made up of 15 amino acids. Germline CDR1 LNHNV, CDR2 YYDKDF (reference sequence). CDR3 amino acids: CATSLGADSNQPQHF. CDR3 DNA sequence: TGTGCCACCAGCTTAGGGGCAGATAGCAATCAGCCCCAGCATTTT.

This sequence joins TRBV4-1 and TRBJ1-4; no clear D. Between the trimmed V and J ends, which lost 1 base and 8 bases, there was a span of 8 bases. This CDR3 is 13 amino acids long. Germline V lookup: CDR1 MGHRA, CDR2 YSYEKL. CDR3 coding DNA: TGCGCCAGCAGCCAAGTTTCTGTCGAAAAACTGTTTTTT. Translated, it gives CASSQVSVEKLFF.

The chain recombines TRBV5-1 with TRBJ2-7; 7 nucleotides match TRBD2. In germline, CDR1 is SGHRS, CDR2 YFSETQ. Unmatched junction bases numbered 4, after V lost 4 bases and J lost 6 bases. CDR3 length equals 12 residues. CDR3 DNA: TGCGCCAGCAGCGGGGGGGACTTCGAGCAGTACTTC. It codes for CASSGGDFEQYF.